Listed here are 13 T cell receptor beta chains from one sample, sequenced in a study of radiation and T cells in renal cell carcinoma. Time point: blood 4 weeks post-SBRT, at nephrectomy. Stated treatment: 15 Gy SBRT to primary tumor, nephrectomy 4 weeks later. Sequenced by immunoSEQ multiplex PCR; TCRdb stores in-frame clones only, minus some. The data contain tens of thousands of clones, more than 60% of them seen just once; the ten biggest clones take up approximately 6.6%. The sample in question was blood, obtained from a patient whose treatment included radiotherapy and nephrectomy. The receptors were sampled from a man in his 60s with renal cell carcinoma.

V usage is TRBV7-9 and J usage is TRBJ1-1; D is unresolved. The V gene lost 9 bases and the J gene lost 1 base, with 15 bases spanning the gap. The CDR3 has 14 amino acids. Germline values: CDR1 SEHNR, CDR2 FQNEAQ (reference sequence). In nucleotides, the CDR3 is TGTGCCAGTGAACCCGAAAGGTGGAACACTGAAGCTTTCTTT. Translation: CASEPERWNTEAFF.

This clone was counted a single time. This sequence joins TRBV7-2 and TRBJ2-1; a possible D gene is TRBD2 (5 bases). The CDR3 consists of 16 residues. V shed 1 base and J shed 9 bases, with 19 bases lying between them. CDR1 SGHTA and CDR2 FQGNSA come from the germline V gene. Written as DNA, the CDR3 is TGTGCCAGCAGCTTAGGGGTTGTAGCGTACACCCTTGAGCAGTTCTTC. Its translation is CASSLGVVAYTLEQFF. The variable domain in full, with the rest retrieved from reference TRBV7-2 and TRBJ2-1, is GAGVSQSPSNKVTEKGKDVELRCDPISGHTALYWYRQSLGQGLEFLIYFQGNSAPDKSGLPSDRFSAERTGGSVSTLTIQRTQQEDSAVYLCASSLGVVAYTLEQFFGPGTRLTVL.

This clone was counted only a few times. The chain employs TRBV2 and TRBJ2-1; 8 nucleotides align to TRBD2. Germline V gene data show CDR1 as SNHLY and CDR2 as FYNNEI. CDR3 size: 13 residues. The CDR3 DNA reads TGTGCAAACAAGCGGGAGCTCTACAATGAGCAGTTCTTC. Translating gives CANKRELYNEQFF.

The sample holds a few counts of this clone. Here the CDR3 reads CASSYSWTESDTQYF. In DNA, the CDR3 is TGTGCCAGCAGTTACTCTTGGACAGAATCAGATACGCAGTATTTT. The V call is TRBV6-6, the J call TRBJ2-3, with D maybe TRBD1 (6 bases). V was pared by 0 bases and J by 4 bases, with 11 bases between. The CDR3 runs to 15 residues. The germline V gene has CDR1 MNHNY and CDR2 SVGAGI (reference sequence).

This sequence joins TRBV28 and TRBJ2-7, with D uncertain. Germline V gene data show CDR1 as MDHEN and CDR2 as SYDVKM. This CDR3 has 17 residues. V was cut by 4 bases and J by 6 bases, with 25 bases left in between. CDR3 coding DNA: TGTGCCAGCAGTTCCCCTCCTCCTAGAATCTCTTCGCGCGAGCAGTACGTC. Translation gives CASSSPPPRISSREQYV.

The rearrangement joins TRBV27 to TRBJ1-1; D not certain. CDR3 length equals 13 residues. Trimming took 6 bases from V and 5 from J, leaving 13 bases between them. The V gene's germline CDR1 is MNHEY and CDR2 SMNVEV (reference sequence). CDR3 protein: CASRPAPWTEAFF. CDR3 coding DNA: TGTGCCAGCAGACCTGCCCCCTGGACTGAAGCTTTCTTT.

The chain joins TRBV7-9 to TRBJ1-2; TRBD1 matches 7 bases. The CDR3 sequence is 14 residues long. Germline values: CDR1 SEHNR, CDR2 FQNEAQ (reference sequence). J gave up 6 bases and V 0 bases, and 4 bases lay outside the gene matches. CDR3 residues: CASSLAGGANGYTF. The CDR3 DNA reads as TGTGCCAGCAGCTTAGCAGGGGGCGCAAATGGCTACACCTTC.

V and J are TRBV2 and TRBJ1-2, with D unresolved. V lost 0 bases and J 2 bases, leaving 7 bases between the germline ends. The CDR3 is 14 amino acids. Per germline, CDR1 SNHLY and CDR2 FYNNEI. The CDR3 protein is CASSEALGNYGYTF. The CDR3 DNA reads TGTGCCAGCAGTGAAGCGCTGGGAAACTATGGCTACACCTTC.

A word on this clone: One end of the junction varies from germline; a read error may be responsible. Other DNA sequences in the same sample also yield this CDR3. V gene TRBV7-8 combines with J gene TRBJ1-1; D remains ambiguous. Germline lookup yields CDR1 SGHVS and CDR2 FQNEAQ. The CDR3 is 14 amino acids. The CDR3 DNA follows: TGTGCCAGCAGCTTATCGCGCCCAGTCCCTGAAGCCTTCTTT. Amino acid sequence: CASSLSRPVPEAFF. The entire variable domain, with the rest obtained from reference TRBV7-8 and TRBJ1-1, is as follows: GAGVSQSPRYKVAKRGQDVALRCDPISGHVSLFWYQQALGQGPEFLTYFQNEAQLDKSGLPSDRFFAERPEGSVSTLKIQRTQQEDSAVYLCASSLSRPVPEAFFGQGTRLTVV.

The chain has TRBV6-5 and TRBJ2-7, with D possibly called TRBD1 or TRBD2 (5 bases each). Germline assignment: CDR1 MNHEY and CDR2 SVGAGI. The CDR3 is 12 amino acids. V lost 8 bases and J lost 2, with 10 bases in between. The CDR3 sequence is CASGRDPYEQYF. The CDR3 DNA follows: TGTGCCAGCGGCAGGGACCCCTACGAGCAGTACTTC.

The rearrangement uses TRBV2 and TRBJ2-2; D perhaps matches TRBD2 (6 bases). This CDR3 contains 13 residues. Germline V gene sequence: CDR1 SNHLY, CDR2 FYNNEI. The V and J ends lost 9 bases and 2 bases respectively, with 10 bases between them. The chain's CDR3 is CARGTSNTGELFF. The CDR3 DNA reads TGTGCCAGGGGGACTTCTAACACCGGGGAGCTGTTTTTT.

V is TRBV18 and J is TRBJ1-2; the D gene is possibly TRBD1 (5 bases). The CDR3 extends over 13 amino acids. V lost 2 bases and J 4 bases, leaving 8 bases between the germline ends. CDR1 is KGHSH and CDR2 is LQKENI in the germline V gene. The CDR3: CASSPGDGYGYTF. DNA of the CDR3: TGTGCCAGCTCACCAGGGGACGGCTATGGCTACACCTTC.

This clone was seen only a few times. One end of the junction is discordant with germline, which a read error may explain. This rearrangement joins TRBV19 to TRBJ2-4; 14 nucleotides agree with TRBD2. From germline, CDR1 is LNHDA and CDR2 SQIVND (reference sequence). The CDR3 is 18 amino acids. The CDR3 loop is CASGIPGGGLAGVNIQYF. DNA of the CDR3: TGTGCCAGTGGTATCCCGGGAGGGGGACTAGCGGGAGTTAACATTCAGTACTTC. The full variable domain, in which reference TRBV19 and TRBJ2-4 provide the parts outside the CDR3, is DGGITQSPKYLFRKEGQNVTLSCEQNLNHDAMYWYRQDPGQGLRLIYYSQIVNDFQKGDIAEGYSVSREKKESFPLTVTSAQKNPTAFYLCASGIPGGGLAGVNIQYFGAGTRLSVL.